These 23 T cell receptor beta chains were sequenced from one sample in a study of OX40 agonist ivuxolimab in advanced cancers. Preparation of the library involved the immunoSEQ multiplex PCR assay. Drawn from immuneACCESS, this table holds only the in-frame rearrangements with V and J called that TCRdb kept. Clones are partly lost; checked studies trace under half to an unresolved V gene and leave the rest unexplained. This sample has about 65,000 clones in its table, and around 86% of those were observed once. In total, the top ten clones hold under 0.5% of the sample. The specimen comprised CD4+ or CD8+ T cells sorted from blood, sampled in a trial of the OX40 agonist ivuxolimab. The receptors shown here come from an adult with an advanced solid tumor such as melanoma, head and neck, liver or kidney cancer.

V gene TRBV5-5 combines with J gene TRBJ2-6, with D possibly called TRBD1 or TRBD2 (5 bases each). V was shortened by 0 bases and J by 1 base, with 14 bases between the two germline ends. Per germline, CDR1 SGHKS and CDR2 YYEKEE (reference sequence). The CDR3 sequence is 18 residues long. The CDR3 DNA reads TGTGCCAGCAGCTTGGTTGAGGGGCGAACTTCTGGGGCCAACGTCCTGACTTTC. Amino acid sequence: CASSLVEGRTSGANVLTF. Using reference TRBV5-5 and TRBJ2-6 for the parts outside the CDR3, the full variable domain is DAGVTQSPTHLIKTRGQQVTLRCSPISGHKSVSWYQQVLGQGPQFIFQYYEKEERGRGNFPDRFSARQFPNYSSELNVNALLLGDSALYLCASSLVEGRTSGANVLTFGAGSRLTVL.

This chain joins TRBV6-1 and TRBJ2-1; TRBD1 matches at 8 bases. J gave up 6 bases and V 4 bases, and 11 bases lay outside the gene matches. Germline lookup yields CDR1 MNHNS and CDR2 SASEGT. There are 16 residues in the CDR3. CDR3 nucleotides: TGTGCCAGCAGTGGAGTCACAGGGGGGAGAGGCAATGAGCAGTTCTTC. Translated: CASSGVTGGRGNEQFF.

V usage is TRBV15 and J usage is TRBJ1-5; tentative D call: TRBD1 (5 bases). V was cut by 8 bases and J by 2 bases, with 19 bases left in between. Germline V gene lookup returns CDR1 LNHNV and CDR2 YYDKDF (reference sequence). This CDR3 is 16 amino acids long. CDR3 amino acids: CATGPGRGPRNQPQHF. For the CDR3, the DNA is TGTGCCACCGGGCCGGGTCGGGGCCCCCGCAATCAGCCCCAGCATTTT. Full variable domain (remainder filled in from reference TRBV15 and TRBJ1-5): DAMVIQNPRYQVTQFGKPVTLSCSQTLNHNVMYWYQQKSSQAPKLLFHYYDKDFNNEADTPDNFQSRRPNTSFCFLDIRSPGLGDTAMYLCATGPGRGPRNQPQHFGDGTRLSIL.

The genes are TRBV18 and TRBJ2-7; TRBD1 or TRBD2 may be the D gene (6 bases each). The germline V gene has CDR1 KGHSH and CDR2 LQKENI. The CDR3 length is 14 residues. V shed 3 bases and J shed 3 bases, with 12 bases lying between them. The CDR3 protein is CASSPRDTVYEQYF. The CDR3 bases are TGTGCCAGCTCACCGCGGGACACCGTCTACGAGCAGTACTTC.

This clone appeared a single time. The rearrangement joins TRBV5-1 to TRBJ2-2; 7 bases fit TRBD2. The V gene end was trimmed by 4 bases and the J gene end by 7 bases; junction bases not matched to a gene: 19. Germline V lookup: CDR1 SGHRS, CDR2 YFSETQ. The CDR3 covers 18 residues. For the CDR3, the DNA is TGCGCCAGCAGCACTGCGGGGGACCCCAGTTACGATGGCGGGGAGCTGTTTTTT. Its translation: CASSTAGDPSYDGGELFF.

The V and J genes are TRBV27 and TRBJ2-6; tentative D call: TRBD1 (5 bases). Trimming shortened V by 8 bases and J by 0 bases, and 17 bases separated the two germline ends. CDR1 is MNHEY, CDR2 SMNVEV, per germline (reference sequence). The CDR3 loop spans 17 amino acids. CDR3 residues: CASHGHRQISGANVLTF. The DNA of the CDR3 is TGTGCCAGCCACGGCCACAGGCAAATCTCTGGGGCCAACGTCCTGACTTTC.

The chain has TRBV6-5 and TRBJ2-2; TRBD2 might be the D (5 bases). The CDR3 is made up of 14 amino acids. Trimming stripped 6 bases from V and 6 bases from J, with 14 bases between. Germline V gene data show CDR1 as MNHEY and CDR2 as SVGAGI. This CDR3 is CASRARGWSGELFF. The CDR3 nucleotides read TGTGCCAGCAGGGCACGCGGGTGGTCCGGGGAGCTGTTTTTT.

J is TRBJ2-5 and V is TRBV30; TRBD1 aligns across 8 bases. V shed 0 bases, J shed 5 bases, and the junction held 5 bases outside the gene matches. The CDR3 is 14 residues long. The germline CDR1 and CDR2 sequences are GTSNPN and SVGIG (reference sequence). The CDR3 DNA reads TGTGCCTGGAGTGTAGCAGGGGGCAGGGAGACCCAGTACTTC. Translated: CAWSVAGGRETQYF.

A note on this clone: The sample holds other DNA sequences that translate to the same CDR3. This chain connects TRBV11-2 to TRBJ1-2; D ambiguous. The CDR3 has 13 residues. Trimming took off 0 bases at V and 5 bases at J, with 7 bases between the two ends. Germline V gene lookup returns CDR1 SGHAT and CDR2 FQNNGV. As DNA, the CDR3 is TGTGCCAGCAGCTTAGATCCAAAGTATGGCTACACCTTC. It translates to CASSLDPKYGYTF.

CDR3 nucleotide sequence: TGCGCCAGCAGCCCACTAGCGGGAGTTGACAATGAGCAGTTCTTC. As protein: CASSPLAGVDNEQFF. The genes are TRBV5-1 and TRBJ2-1; 11 bases match TRBD2. V trimming: 4 bases; J trimming: 5 bases; junction bases outside the gene matches: 5. The germline V gene has CDR1 SGHRS and CDR2 YFSETQ. The CDR3 covers 15 residues. Full variable domain (outside the CDR3, taken from reference TRBV5-1 and TRBJ2-1): KAGVTQTPRYLIKTRGQQVTLSCSPISGHRSVSWYQQTPGQGLQFLFEYFSETQRNKGNFPGRFSGRQFSNSRSEMNVSTLELGDSALYLCASSPLAGVDNEQFFGPGTRLTVL.

This sequence joins TRBV4-1 and TRBJ1-3, with D possibly matching TRBD1 (6 bases). Per germline, CDR1 MGHRA and CDR2 YSYEKL. This CDR3 region has 15 residues. Trimming removed 4 bases at V and 4 bases at J, with 14 bases between. The CDR3 reads CASSPPTGRGNTIYF. The CDR3 nucleotides read TGCGCCAGCAGCCCACCTACAGGGAGAGGAAACACCATATATTTT.

The V gene is TRBV6-5, the J gene TRBJ1-6; D gene uncertain. V was pared by 7 bases and J by 6 bases, with 10 bases between. Germline CDR1 MNHEY, CDR2 SVGAGI. The CDR3 loop spans 13 amino acids. CDR3 nucleotide sequence: TGTGCCAGCACCGACGGTAGTAATTCACCCCTCCACTTT. It translates to CASTDGSNSPLHF.

The CDR3 coding sequence is TGTGCCAGCAGCTCCCTCCTCCGGGGGACTATAGCCAAAAACATTCAGTACTTC. It codes for CASSSLLRGTIAKNIQYF. This chain joins TRBV7-2 and TRBJ2-4, with 7 bases aligning to TRBD2. J lost 0 bases, V lost 4 bases, and 12 bases had no gene match. This CDR3 is built from 18 residues. From germline, CDR1 is SGHTA and CDR2 FQGNSA.

V gene TRBV14 combines with J gene TRBJ2-3; D ambiguous. The CDR3 spans 14 residues. V dropped 4 bases and J dropped 4 bases, with 12 bases sitting between them. Germline values: CDR1 SGHDN, CDR2 FVKESK. The CDR3 protein is CASSPFTPPDTQYF. The DNA for the CDR3 is TGTGCCAGCAGCCCCTTCACCCCCCCAGATACGCAGTATTTT.

This clone appeared a single time. The chain couples TRBV18 to TRBJ2-7; D ambiguous. Germline V gene sequence: CDR1 KGHSH, CDR2 LQKENI. Between the trimmed V and J ends, which lost 1 base and 5 bases, there was a span of 12 bases. CDR3 size: 14 residues. CDR3 region: CASSPQESSDEQYF. CDR3 DNA: TGTGCCAGCTCACCACAGGAGAGTTCAGACGAGCAGTACTTC.

The chain joins TRBV6-4 to TRBJ1-2; 7 bases map to TRBD1. The CDR3 contains 13 residues. CDR1 and CDR2 (germline): MRHNA, SNTAGT. V shed 6 bases and J 4 bases; nucleotides not matched to a gene: 5. The CDR3 here is CASRDQGGYGYTF. CDR3 in DNA: TGTGCCAGCAGAGACCAGGGGGGCTATGGCTACACCTTC.

The sample holds one count of this clone. V gene TRBV6-1 combines with J gene TRBJ1-5; possible D gene TRBD1, 6 bases. Per the germline V gene, CDR1 is MNHNS and CDR2 is SASEGT. The CDR3 runs to 14 residues. Trimming shortened V by 3 bases and J by 9 bases, and 15 bases separated the two germline ends. CDR3 loop: CASSDSGDLRPQHF. In DNA, the CDR3 is TGTGCCAGCAGTGATTCAGGGGATCTACGGCCCCAGCATTTT.

The chain employs TRBV29-1 and TRBJ2-5; D is perhaps TRBD1 (6 bases). This CDR3 is built from 12 residues. Looked up from germline, CDR1 is SQVTM and CDR2 is ANQGSEA. With 4 bases removed from V and 5 bases from J, the gap between germline ends came to 11 bases. CDR3: CSVVGGLETQYF. The CDR3 DNA reads as TGCAGCGTTGTAGGGGGTCTGGAGACCCAGTACTTC.

CDR3 bases: TGTGCCAGCAGACTAACGGGGGATCCTGGAAACACCATATATTTT. Amino acids: CASRLTGDPGNTIYF. The V call is TRBV5-4, the J call TRBJ1-3, with a possible D match to TRBD1 (5 bases). Trimming pared 5 bases from V and 2 bases from J, leaving 14 bases between. The CDR3 runs to 15 residues. The germline gives CDR1 SGHNT, CDR2 YYREEE (reference sequence).

The chain employs TRBV19 and TRBJ1-2; TRBD1 might be the D (5 bases). Germline V gene sequence: CDR1 LNHDA, CDR2 SQIVND (reference sequence). CDR3 length: 15 residues. Deletions cut 4 bases from V and 0 bases from J, with 12 bases between. Here the CDR3 reads CASSTAGRTNYGYTF. The DNA for the CDR3 is TGTGCCAGTAGTACTGCAGGGCGGACTAACTATGGCTACACCTTC.

Details on this clone: At one of its ends the junction is not consistent with the germline gene, which may arise from a read error. This rearrangement joins TRBV7-9 to TRBJ1-1; D is unresolved. CDR1 and CDR2 (germline): SEHNR, FQNEAQ (reference sequence). This CDR3 is built from 14 residues. The CDR3 nucleotides are TGTGCCAGCAGCCCCCCCGCCCGGTTGAATTTAGGTCCATTT. Amino acids: CASSPPARLNLGPF.

The rearrangement joins TRBV7-8 to TRBJ1-1, with a possible D match to TRBD1 (6 bases). V was trimmed by 1 base and J by 1 base, leaving 10 bases between them. This CDR3 is 15 amino acids long. CDR1 SGHVS and CDR2 FQNEAQ come from the germline V gene. CDR3 DNA: TGTGCCAGCAGCTTAGGTTGGGGACAGAACACTGAAGCTTTCTTT. Residues: CASSLGWGQNTEAFF. The complete variable domain, with remaining parts taken from reference TRBV7-8 and TRBJ1-1, reads GAGVSQSPRYKVAKRGQDVALRCDPISGHVSLFWYQQALGQGPEFLTYFQNEAQLDKSGLPSDRFFAERPEGSVSTLKIQRTQQEDSAVYLCASSLGWGQNTEAFFGQGTRLTVV.

The chain has TRBV11-3 and TRBJ2-7, with unresolved D. V was shortened by 0 bases and J by 4 bases, with 4 bases between the two germline ends. This CDR3 contains 12 residues. From germline, CDR1 is SGHNT and CDR2 YENEEA. This CDR3 reads CASSLEGYEQYF. CDR3 coding DNA: TGTGCCAGCAGCTTAGAAGGGTACGAGCAGTACTTC.